The TCR beta chain described here comes from a study of T cell repertoires in cytomegalovirus infection. Across the whole study: CMV infection together with matching HLA type was indicated by public TCR beta signatures.

CDR3 length: 14 amino acids. Trimming stripped 5 bases from V and 2 bases from J, with 11 bases between. In germline, CDR1 is SGHVS, CDR2 FQNEAQ. MiXCR was run by TCRdb on the reads, yielding one entry per CDR3 protein. The sample yields some 440,000 distinct CDR3 sequences, approximately 31% seen once. Many counts were recorded for this clonotype. Its antigen is not identified. Findings of the study overall: Dominant in the ex vivo response were TCR beta clonotypes restricted by HLA-C and specific for CMV. Adding up the frequency of public TCR beta families identified people who carried CMV plus the relevant HLA.

The sequence came from a human donor in good health (CMV status not recorded). Some clones in this sample may be carry-over from other donors' samples. The chain employs TRBV7-8 and TRBJ2-3; unclear D gene. The sequenced sample consisted of PBMCs. The CDR3 DNA reads as TGTGCCAGCAGCCCCAGGATCATCACAGATACGCAGTATTTT. Amino acid sequence: CASSPRIITDTQYF. The whole variable domain, filled in from reference TRBV7-8 and TRBJ2-3, reads GAGVSQSPRYKVAKRGQDVALRCDPISGHVSLFWYQQALGQGPEFLTYFQNEAQLDKSGLPSDRFFAERPEGSVSTLKIQRTQQEDSAVYLCASSPRIITDTQYFGPGTRLTVL.